The rows below give T cell receptor beta chains drawn from one sample of a study of blood T cell repertoires in COVID-19. Data came from immunoSEQ multiplex PCR; TCRdb stores just in-frame clones and leaves some out. The sample has roughly 350,000 clones; around 84% are singletons. The specimen was peripheral blood. Source of these receptors: a woman younger than 30 with acute or convalescent COVID-19. The CDR3 runs from the conserved cysteine through the conserved F or W. A D gene is named only where the DNA matches it firmly. A row's size may be missing; if present it is once, few, many or a size class.

size,V,J,D,length,DNA,CDR3
-,TRBV6-5,TRBJ1-5,TRBD1,15,TGTGCCAGCAGCGGGCCGGGACAGAACAATCAGCCCCAGCATTTT,CASSGPGQNNQPQHF
-,TRBV2,TRBJ2-2,-,13,TGTGCCAGCGCCAGGGGAAACACCGGGGAGCTGTTTTTT,CASARGNTGELFF
-,TRBV27,TRBJ1-2,-,14,TGTGCCAGCTGGAATTTACAGTTGTCCTATGGCTACACCTTC,CASWNLQLSYGYTF
-,TRBV6-5,TRBJ2-5,-,15,TGTGCCAGCAAGTCCGGGCAGGACTGGCTCGAGACCCAGTACTTC,CASKSGQDWLETQYF
few,TRBV19,TRBJ2-1,-,15,TGTGCCAGTAGTATAGGGCAGACTATGTCGAATGAGCAGTTCTTC,CASSIGQTMSNEQFF
-,TRBV7-7,TRBJ2-3,TRBD2,15,TGTGCCAGCAGCTTGACTAGCGGGGGGGCAGATACGCAGTATTTT,CASSLTSGGADTQYF
-,TRBV30,TRBJ2-1,TRBD2,13,TGTGCCTGGACTTCGGGGGGCTACAATGAGCAGTTCTTC,CAWTSGGYNEQFF
-,TRBV5-8,TRBJ1-1,TRBD1,14,TGTGCCAGCAGCCGAGGACAGGGTAGTACTGAAGCTTTCTTT,CASSRGQGSTEAFF
-,TRBV27,TRBJ2-7,-,15,TGTGCCAGCAGTCCTTCCCAGGGGTATACCTACGAGCAGTACTTC,CASSPSQGYTYEQYF
-,TRBV3-1/TRBV3-2,TRBJ1-2,-,12,TGTGCCAGCAGCCAAGATAAACAGGGCTACACCTTC,CASSQDKQGYTF
-,TRBV9,TRBJ1-6,TRBD1,17,TGTGCCAGCAGCCGACAGGGCGAGTTATCAGGAAATTCACCCCTCCACTTT,CASSRQGELSGNSPLHF
-,TRBV14,TRBJ2-1,-,17,TGTGCCAGCAGCCACCTTCGGGATTTCCGCTCCTACAATGAGCAGTTCTTC,CASSHLRDFRSYNEQFF
-,TRBV6-1,TRBJ2-1,-,14,TGTGCCAGCAGTGACGTAGTGCCCCCCAATGAGCAGTTCTTC,CASSDVVPPNEQFF
-,TRBV5-4,TRBJ1-2,-,14,TGTGCCAGCAGCCTAGGTGGAGGGCAGGCTGGCTACACCTTC,CASSLGGGQAGYTF
-,TRBV13,TRBJ2-7,-,16,TGTGCCAGCAGCCAAAACTTTCGAGACAGCCCCTACGAGCAGTACTTC,CASSQNFRDSPYEQYF
-,TRBV18,TRBJ2-7,-,14,TGTGCCAGCTCACCGGGAGGAGGGCCCTACGAGCAGTACTTC,CASSPGGGPYEQYF
-,TRBV11-1,TRBJ1-2,TRBD1,14,TGTGCCAGCAGCTTACGCGGGACAGACTATGGCTACACCTTC,CASSLRGTDYGYTF
-,TRBV25-1,TRBJ2-1,-,13,TGTGCCAGCAGTGATGGGAGGGGGAATGAGCAGTTCTTC,CASSDGRGNEQFF
few,TRBV2,TRBJ2-5,-,15,TGTGCCAGCAGTGACGCCAGCGGAGATCAAGAGACCCAGTACTTC,CASSDASGDQETQYF
-,TRBV24-1,TRBJ1-5,TRBD1,15,TGTGCCACCAGTCCAACGACAGGGATCAATCAGCCCCAGCATTTT,CATSPTTGINQPQHF
few,TRBV15,TRBJ1-5,TRBD1,15,TGTGCCACCAGCAGGTCTTACAGGGGAAGTCAGCCCCAGCATTTT,CATSRSYRGSQPQHF
few,TRBV24-1,TRBJ2-2,-,13,TGTGCCACCAGTGACCGGGACTCCGGGGAGCTGTTTTTT,CATSDRDSGELFF
-,TRBV29-1,TRBJ2-1,-,12,TGCAGCGTCGCGGACCTCGGGGATGAGCAGTTCTTC,CSVADLGDEQFF
-,TRBV24-1,TRBJ2-5,TRBD1,16,TGTGCCACCAGTGACCGCAGGACAGGGGGCCTAGAGACCCAGTACTTC,CATSDRRTGGLETQYF
few,TRBV5-1,TRBJ2-1,-,18,TGCGCCAGCAGCCGCGAGAGAGGGGGAGCGAACACCTACAATGAGCAGTTCTTC,CASSRERGGANTYNEQFF
-,TRBV12-5,TRBJ2-3,-,14,TGTGCTAGTGGTTTGTGGGGGGGCACAGATACGCAGTATTTT,CASGLWGGTDTQYF
-,TRBV6-6,TRBJ1-1,TRBD1,13,TGTGCCAGCAGTTTGAACAGGGGAGGTGAAGCTTTCTTT,CASSLNRGGEAFF
-,TRBV30,TRBJ1-5,-,15,TGTGCCTGGAGTGTACGCGAATATAGCAATCAGCCCCAGCATTTT,CAWSVREYSNQPQHF
-,TRBV30,TRBJ2-5,-,15,TGTGCCTGGAGTGTAAGAGGACTCGCCGGCGGGACCCAGTACTTC,CAWSVRGLAGGTQYF
-,TRBV7-6,TRBJ1-1,-,15,TGTGCCAGCAGCTTCTCCTATGGACAGAGCACTGAAGCTTTCTTT,CASSFSYGQSTEAFF
-,TRBV5-1,TRBJ2-3,-,14,TGCGCCAGCAGCTTGGACGGGAGATCAGATACGCAGTATTTT,CASSLDGRSDTQYF
-,TRBV5-8,TRBJ2-7,TRBD1,15,TGTGCCAGCAGCTCGTCTACAGGGGAATTCTACGAGCAGTACTTC,CASSSSTGEFYEQYF
many,TRBV29-1,TRBJ1-2,TRBD1,16,TGCAGCGTTGTCGGGACAGGGGGTTTAGCTAACTATGGCTACACCTTC,CSVVGTGGLANYGYTF
-,TRBV19,TRBJ1-1,-,13,TGTGCCAGCGCAGAACATCAGGGCACTGAAGCTTTCTTT,CASAEHQGTEAFF
-,TRBV13,TRBJ2-7,-,12,TGTGCCAGCAGCGCGAGCTCCTACGAGCAGTACTTC,CASSASSYEQYF
-,TRBV7-9,TRBJ1-2,-,11,TGTGCCAGCAGCTTAGCCAATGGCTACACCTTC,CASSLANGYTF
-,TRBV4-1,TRBJ1-3,-,13,TGCGCCAGCAGCCAAGCACAGGGAAACACCATATATTTT,CASSQAQGNTIYF
-,TRBV7-9,TRBJ2-4,-,15,TGTGCCAGCAGCTCATACCAACTAGAAGAAGATATTCAGTACTTC,CASSSYQLEEDIQYF
-,TRBV28,TRBJ2-7,-,18,TGTGCCAGCAGTTTATCCGCCAGGGACCCGAAGGGGGCCTACGAGCAGTACTTC,CASSLSARDPKGAYEQYF
-,TRBV3-1/TRBV3-2,TRBJ2-7,TRBD1,14,TGTGCCAGCAGCCAAAAGGGGGCGGGTTACGAGCAGTACTTC,CASSQKGAGYEQYF
-,TRBV2,TRBJ1-5,-,13,TGTGCCATACAGGGAAATAATTATCAGCCCCAGCATTTT,CAIQGNNYQPQHF
-,TRBV7-3,TRBJ2-3,TRBD1,14,TGTGCCAGCAGCCGGGACAGGGGGTCGGATACGCAGTATTTT,CASSRDRGSDTQYF
-,TRBV6-6,TRBJ2-4,TRBD2,15,TGTGCCAGCACCTATAGTAACGGGAGGGGGGACATTCAGTACTTC,CASTYSNGRGDIQYF
-,TRBV28,TRBJ2-7,TRBD2,16,TGTGCCAGCAGTTTAGGGACTAGCGGGTGGGTCTACGAGCAGTACTTC,CASSLGTSGWVYEQYF
-,TRBV24-1,TRBJ2-1,TRBD1,16,TGTGCCACCAGTGATTCGGGCCTGACAGGGAAAAATGAGCAGTTCTTC,CATSDSGLTGKNEQFF
-,TRBV6-6,TRBJ1-1,-,13,TGTGCCAGCAGTTACTCGGGGGGCACTGAAGCTTTCTTT,CASSYSGGTEAFF
-,TRBV28,TRBJ2-3,TRBD1,15,TGTGCCAGCAGTTCCGGGACAGCCGTCACAGATACGCAGTATTTT,CASSSGTAVTDTQYF
few,TRBV29-1,TRBJ1-1,-,12,TGCAGCGTTTTTGAGGGGAACACTGAAGCTTTCTTT,CSVFEGNTEAFF
-,TRBV4-1,TRBJ2-3,-,16,TGCGCCAGCAGTCTGGGGGTGGGGGGAGTCAGAGATACGCAGTATTTT,CASSLGVGGVRDTQYF
-,TRBV4-1,TRBJ2-1,TRBD2,16,TGCGCCAGCAGCCAATCACTAGCGGGGGAGAACAATGAGCAGTTCTTC,CASSQSLAGENNEQFF
-,TRBV5-1,TRBJ1-1,TRBD1,15,TGCGCCAGCAGCCCGGGACAGGGGTGGAACACTGAAGCTTTCTTT,CASSPGQGWNTEAFF
-,TRBV5-3,TRBJ2-3,-,15,TGTGCCAGCCCCTGGGTCCCGGGGGGCAGAGATACGCAGTATTTT,CASPWVPGGRDTQYF
-,TRBV24-1,TRBJ2-2,-,12,TGTGCCACCGCGTCGGACACCGGGGAGCTGTTTTTT,CATASDTGELFF